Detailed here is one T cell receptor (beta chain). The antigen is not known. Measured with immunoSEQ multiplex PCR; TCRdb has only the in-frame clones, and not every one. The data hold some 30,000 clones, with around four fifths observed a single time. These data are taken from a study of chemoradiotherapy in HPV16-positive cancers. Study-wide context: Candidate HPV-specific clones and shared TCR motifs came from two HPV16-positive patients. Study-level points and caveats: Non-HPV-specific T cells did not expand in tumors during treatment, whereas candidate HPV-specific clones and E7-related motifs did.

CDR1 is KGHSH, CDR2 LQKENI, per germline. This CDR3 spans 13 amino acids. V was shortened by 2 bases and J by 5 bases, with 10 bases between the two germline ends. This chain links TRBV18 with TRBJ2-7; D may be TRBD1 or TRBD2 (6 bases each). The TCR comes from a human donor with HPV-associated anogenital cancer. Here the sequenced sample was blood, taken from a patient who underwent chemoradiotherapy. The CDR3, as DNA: TGTGCCAGCTCACCAGGGGGCGGGGACGAGCAGTACTTC. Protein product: CASSPGGGDEQYF.